This TCR beta chain appears in the sequencing data of a study of cytomegalovirus exposure and HLA in healthy donors. Comments on this clone: Its matching antigen is unknown.

Overall study findings and caveats: A later analysis showed TCR association rates differing by HLA locus, peaking at DRB1 and lowest at HLA-C.

V was clipped by 2 bases and J by 6 bases, with 10 bases between them. The germline CDR1 and CDR2 sequences are SNHLY and FYNNEI. The CDR3 is made up of 13 amino acids. The PCR ran on 60 Vbeta and 13 Jbeta primers. The method was immunoSEQ multiplex PCR; TCRdb's version includes in-frame clones alone and lacks a portion of them. The sample comprises 100,000 to 150,000 clones, about 80% of which are singletons, and around 3% rests with the top ten. The clonotype originates from a boy aged 2-15 years in good health and CMV-seronegative. The sample was PBMCs. The chain is built from TRBV2 and TRBJ1-2, with a possible D match to TRBD1 (6 bases). The CDR3 reads CASSEFRGDGYTF. The CDR3 DNA follows: TGTGCCAGCAGTGAATTCAGGGGTGATGGCTACACCTTC.